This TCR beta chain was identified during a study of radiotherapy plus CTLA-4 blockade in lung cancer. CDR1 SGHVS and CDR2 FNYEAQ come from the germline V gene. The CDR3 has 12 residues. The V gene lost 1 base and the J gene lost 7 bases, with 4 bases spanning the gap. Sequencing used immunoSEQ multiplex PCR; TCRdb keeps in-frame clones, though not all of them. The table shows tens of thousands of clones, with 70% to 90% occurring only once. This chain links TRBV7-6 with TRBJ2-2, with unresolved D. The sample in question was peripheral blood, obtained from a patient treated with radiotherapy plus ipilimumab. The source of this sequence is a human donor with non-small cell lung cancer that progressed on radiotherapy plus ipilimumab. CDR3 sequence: CASSLVGGELFF. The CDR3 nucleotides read TGTGCCAGCAGCTTAGTTGGCGGGGAGCTGTTTTTT. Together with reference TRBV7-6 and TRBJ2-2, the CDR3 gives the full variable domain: GAGVSQSPRYKVTKRGQDVALRCDPISGHVSLYWYRQALGQGPEFLTYFNYEAQQDKSGLPNDRFSAERPEGSISTLTIQRTEQRDSAMYRCASSLVGGELFFGEGSRLTVL.